This T cell receptor beta chain comes out of a study of blood T cell repertoires in COVID-19. Overall study: Specimens from acute and convalescent COVID-19 originated in the United States, Italy and Spain. In each case, the material was cDNA or gDNA derived from T cells, B-cell-depleted T cells, or PBMCs.

How the authors handled the data: Amplifying reference gene primers gave estimates of nucleated cell counts. The table came from immunoSEQ multiplex PCR; TCRdb's copy has only in-frame clones and leaves some out. V and J calls and clone size are those listed in that table; D and trimming were worked out from the DNA. The data contain roughly 120,000 clones, roughly 87% of them seen just once; the ten biggest clones take up 7% to 9%. The germline V gene has CDR1 MDHEN and CDR2 SYDVKM. J was trimmed by 7 bases and V by 8 bases; bases with no gene match: 4. The CDR3 sequence is 12 residues long. The specimen was peripheral blood. V usage is TRBV28 and J usage is TRBJ1-4; 7 bases line up with TRBD1. This clonotype originated in a human donor in a cohort sampled during active COVID-19. In DNA form, the CDR3 reads TGTGCCAGCGGCTCAGGGGGTGAAAAACTGTTTTTT. Its translation: CASGSGGEKLFF. The full variable domain, in which reference TRBV28 and TRBJ1-4 provide the parts outside the CDR3, is DVKVTQSSRYLVKRTGEKVFLECVQDMDHENMFWYRQDPGLGLRLIYFSYDVKMKEKGDIPEGYSVSREKKERFSLILESASTNQTSMYLCASGSGGEKLFFGSGTQLSVL.